This T cell receptor (beta chain) was obtained from a study of Graves' ophthalmopathy and Graves' hyperthyroidism. Study-wide results and limits: With a specificity of under 85% and a sensitivity of over 65%, the model predicted ophthalmopathy progression.

From germline, CDR1 is SGHRS and CDR2 YFSETQ. The CDR3 covers 15 residues. Donors with ophthalmopathy: moderate-to-severe activity, CAS ≥3, NOSPECS ≥4, duration under 3 months. As to this clonotype: No antigen is known for it. The junction departs from germline at one end; a sequencing error may be responsible.

Amplification of the TCR beta CDR3 regions used RNA transcripts (as template). First-round RT-PCR relied on HTBI primers, and a second-round multiplex PCR came next. Each CDR3 protein gets one entry after TCRdb re-called the multiplex PCR reads with MiXCR. The sample lists hundreds of thousands of distinct CDR3 sequences; 35% to 50% were seen once. Sequenced sample: peripheral blood. This TCR derives from an adult man with Graves' ophthalmopathy. The V gene is TRBV5-1, the J gene TRBJ1-2; a possible D gene is TRBD1 (6 bases). CDR3 residues: CAWSWGAGTNYGYTF. CDR3 DNA: TGTGCGTGGTCATGGGGGGCAGGGACCAACTATGGCTACACCTTC.